The TCR beta chain described here comes from a study of post-analysis software for immune sequencing data. General observations from the study: About 5 TRBV segments occurring more often in patients than controls included TRBV5-6, TRBV5-1 and TRBV20-1. Among multiple sclerosis patients, normalized Chao1 diversity was significantly below that of controls.

CDR1 is SQVTM and CDR2 is ANQGSEA in the germline V gene. V lost 7 bases and J 7 bases, leaving 8 bases between the germline ends. This CDR3 has 10 amino acids. The library was made from cDNA and included unique molecular identifiers. TCRdb re-analysed the PCR reads in MiXCR, keeping a single row per CDR3 protein. The sample yields about 820,000 distinct CDR3 sequences, about 57% seen once. As for this clonotype: Its antigen is unidentified.

This chain uses TRBV29-1 with TRBJ2-1; D is uncertain. The source material was blood. This sequence was found in a girl aged 10-17 years with multiple sclerosis. The DNA of the CDR3 is TGCAGCGGGGTAATTAATGAGCAGTTCTTC. Protein product: CSGVINEQFF.